This T cell receptor (beta chain) came from a study of pediatric ulcerative colitis. The repertoire was sequenced with immunoSEQ multiplex PCR; TCRdb's copy has only in-frame clones and lacks some. The sample has 20,000 to 30,000 clones; approximately 71% are singletons. Germline V lookup: CDR1 SGHAT, CDR2 FQNNGV. The germline V and J ends were trimmed by 0 bases and 2 bases, with 11 bases remaining between them. The CDR3 is 15 residues long. During colonoscopy, one to two rectal pinch biopsies were collected. The chain carries TRBV11-2 and TRBJ2-7, with a weak D call TRBD2 (6 bases). The sample was gut tissue. The receptor comes from a boy aged 5-17 years with severe ulcerative colitis. The CDR3 reads CASSLDNGLTYEQYF. CDR3 DNA: TGTGCCAGCAGCTTAGATAACGGACTAACCTACGAGCAGTACTTC.